This T cell receptor beta chain was found in a study of blood T cell repertoires in COVID-19. Turning to the study itself: Specimens from acute and convalescent COVID-19 originated in the United States, Italy and Spain. T cells, B-cell-depleted T cells, or PBMCs provided the cDNA or gDNA that served as material.

As processed by the authors: Reference gene primer amplification in the assay estimated nucleated cell counts. The protocol was immunoSEQ multiplex PCR, while the TCRdb copy is restricted to in-frame clones and leaves out a portion. From that table come the V and J calls and clone size; the DNA was used to work out D and trimming. This table holds about 100,000 clones, about 80% found once. The origin of this receptor is a woman in her 70s with acute or convalescent COVID-19. The sequenced material came from peripheral blood.

CDR3 sequence reads: CASSASGSSGANVLTF. As DNA, the CDR3 is TGTGCCAGCAGTGCATCGGGGAGCTCTGGGGCCAACGTCCTGACTTTC. V gene TRBV2 combines with J gene TRBJ2-6; D might be TRBD2 (5 bases). V gave up 4 bases and J gave up 0 bases, with 10 bases separating them. This CDR3 has 16 residues. CDR1 is SNHLY, CDR2 FYNNEI, per germline.